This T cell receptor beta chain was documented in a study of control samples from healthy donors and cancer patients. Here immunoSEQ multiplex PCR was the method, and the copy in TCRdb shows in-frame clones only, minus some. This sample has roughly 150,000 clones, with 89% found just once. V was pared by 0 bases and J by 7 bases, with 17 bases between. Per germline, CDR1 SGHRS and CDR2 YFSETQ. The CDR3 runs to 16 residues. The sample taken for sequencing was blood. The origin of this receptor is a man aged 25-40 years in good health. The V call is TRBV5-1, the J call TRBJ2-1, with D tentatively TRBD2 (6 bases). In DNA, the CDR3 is TGCGCCAGCAGCTTGGGGGGTAGCGGCCCTTTAAATGAGCAGTTCTTC. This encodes CASSLGGSGPLNEQFF.